The next 16 T cell receptor beta chains were all read from a single sample in a study of blood T cells in healthy people across ages (dated by TCRdb to 2013 to 2016). Preparation of the library involved 5' RACE. The reads were generated on an Illumina HiSeq 2500. A second 7 to 11 cycle PCR used a sample-barcoded 5' primer and a J-beta primer mix. Through fastp at Q25 and MiXCR, TCRdb rebuilt clones from the public reads, retaining in-frame beta chains. Merged by CDR3 protein, the rows form single entries marked with the most common genes and DNA. This sample comprises around 1,000,000 distinct CDR3 sequences, approximately 25% of them detected only once. The ten largest clones represent about 0.69% of the sample. These records were also assigned to another study, of T cells of mothers and their children.

The material sequenced was blood. Source of these receptors: a girl aged 2 to 10 in good health.

The gene calls are TRBV20-1 and TRBJ2-5; 9 nucleotides agree with TRBD2. J lost 4 bases, V lost 1 base, and 10 bases had no gene match. The CDR3 spans 16 residues. The V gene's germline CDR1 is DFQATT and CDR2 SNEGSKA (reference sequence). The CDR3 here is CSARGFLAGTPETQYF. CDR3 nucleotide sequence: TGCAGTGCTAGAGGGTTCCTAGCGGGAACCCCAGAGACCCAGTACTTC.

This chain links TRBV28 with TRBJ2-3; D remains ambiguous. Trimming pared 7 bases from V and 2 bases from J, leaving 13 bases between. Per germline, CDR1 MDHEN and CDR2 SYDVKM. The CDR3 loop spans 14 amino acids. CDR3 sequence: CASKEPGDTDTQYF. CDR3 in DNA: TGTGCCAGCAAAGAACCGGGCGACACAGATACGCAGTATTTT. Together with reference TRBV28 and TRBJ2-3, the CDR3 gives the full variable domain: DVKVTQSSRYLVKRTGEKVFLECVQDMDHENMFWYRQDPGLGLRLIYFSYDVKMKEKGDIPEGYSVSREKKERFSLILESASTNQTSMYLCASKEPGDTDTQYFGPGTRLTVL.

The genes are TRBV10-3 and TRBJ1-1; D gene uncertain. The CDR3 has 12 residues. From germline, CDR1 is ENHRY and CDR2 SYGVKD. Trimming stripped 3 bases from V and 4 bases from J, with 6 bases between. In DNA form, the CDR3 reads TGTGCCATCAGTGAACCGTTCACTGAAGCTTTCTTT. Translating gives CAISEPFTEAFF.

This clonotype has a handful of counts. The junction does not match germline at one end; this may be a read error. The CDR3 loop reads CASNPDGQF. The CDR3 DNA sequence: TGTGCCAGCAACCCAGACGGACAGTTC. The chain joins TRBV2 to TRBJ2-7, with D possibly matching TRBD1 (6 bases). Looked up from germline, CDR1 is SNHLY and CDR2 is FYNNEI. This CDR3 is built from 9 residues.

This clonotype appeared a few times. The chain uses TRBV4-1 and TRBJ2-1, with D possibly being TRBD2 (5 bases). The CDR3 consists of 17 residues. The germline CDR1 and CDR2 sequences are MGHRA and YSYEKL. V was pared by 0 bases and J by 1 base, with 13 bases between. CDR3 loop: CASSQETRLASYNEQFF. The CDR3 region has the DNA TGCGCCAGCAGCCAAGAGACGCGTCTAGCATCCTACAATGAGCAGTTCTTC.

This clonotype was found a few times. The rearrangement joins TRBV27 to TRBJ2-2; 7 bases align to TRBD1. CDR1 is MNHEY, CDR2 SMNVEV, per germline (reference sequence). V gave up 5 bases and J gave up 3 bases; unmatched junction bases: 9. This CDR3 is 16 amino acids long. The CDR3 DNA is TGTGCCAGCAGTCCAGACAGGGTAGGGCACACCGGGGAGCTGTTTTTT. Its translation is CASSPDRVGHTGELFF.

There are a few counts of this clonotype. The genes are TRBV28 and TRBJ2-1; D not resolved. The CDR3 consists of 16 residues. V gave up 4 bases and J gave up 0 bases, with 13 bases separating them. Germline CDR1 is MDHEN and CDR2 is SYDVKM. Written as DNA, the CDR3 is TGTGCCAGCAGTTCCCTGACCTATAGCTCCTACAATGAGCAGTTCTTC. As protein: CASSSLTYSSYNEQFF.

The chain has TRBV28 and TRBJ2-5; TRBD2 agrees at 7 bases. The trim removed 6 bases at V and 0 bases at J, leaving 7 bases unmatched. This CDR3 is 15 amino acids long. Germline V gene data show CDR1 as MDHEN and CDR2 as SYDVKM. Here the CDR3 reads CASSSGGGDQETQYF. DNA of the CDR3: TGTGCCAGCAGCAGTGGGGGAGGGGACCAAGAGACCCAGTACTTC. Supplemented by reference TRBV28 and TRBJ2-5, the full variable domain reads DVKVTQSSRYLVKRTGEKVFLECVQDMDHENMFWYRQDPGLGLRLIYFSYDVKMKEKGDIPEGYSVSREKKERFSLILESASTNQTSMYLCASSSGGGDQETQYFGPGTRLLVL.

This clonotype occurred a few times. The V and J genes are TRBV28 and TRBJ2-3, with 7 bases fitting TRBD1. CDR1 MDHEN and CDR2 SYDVKM come from the germline V gene. Losses at the gene ends were 3 bases for V and 3 bases for J; bases not matched to a gene: 12. The CDR3 sequence is 17 residues long. CDR3 bases: TGTGCCAGCAGTTTCCTAAGACAGGGAATTGCAACAGATACGCAGTATTTT. The encoded protein is CASSFLRQGIATDTQYF.

This clonotype was seen ten or more times. The rearrangement joins TRBV7-6 to TRBJ2-2; D uncertain. Germline-derived CDR1 and CDR2 are SGHVS and FNYEAQ. The CDR3 is 18 residues long. Trimming removed 1 base at V and 5 bases at J, with 20 bases between. The CDR3 sequence: CASSLVVHETLVTGELFF. The CDR3 DNA sequence: TGTGCCAGCAGCTTAGTAGTGCACGAGACGCTGGTGACCGGGGAGCTGTTTTTT.

This clonotype was picked up a small number of times. V usage is TRBV20-1 and J usage is TRBJ1-2, with a weak D call TRBD1 (5 bases). CDR3 length equals 16 residues. With 0 bases removed from V and 0 bases from J, the gap between germline ends came to 14 bases. From germline, CDR1 is DFQATT and CDR2 SNEGSKA (reference sequence). CDR3 protein: CSARDLLGGANYGYTF. CDR3 DNA: TGCAGTGCTAGAGACCTATTGGGGGGAGCTAACTATGGCTACACCTTC.

Only a few counts were recorded for this clonotype. The chain links TRBV5-1 to TRBJ1-4; 7 bases match TRBD1. Trimming removed 4 bases from V and 7 bases from J; junction bases left unmatched: 10. This CDR3 is 15 amino acids long. Germline V lookup: CDR1 SGHRS, CDR2 YFSETQ. CDR3 in DNA: TGCGCCAGCAGCAGTACAGGGGCGCAGGGTGAAAAACTGTTTTTT. It encodes CASSSTGAQGEKLFF.

This clonotype was observed a handful of times. The chain is built from TRBV16 and TRBJ2-7; 7 positions agree with TRBD2. The V gene's germline CDR1 is KGHSY and CDR2 FQNENV. V lost 3 bases to trimming and J lost 5 bases; unmatched junction nucleotides: 10. The CDR3 runs to 15 residues. The CDR3 bases are TGTGCCAGCAGCCAGATAGAAGCGGGGTTCGACGAGCAGTACTTC. This encodes CASSQIEAGFDEQYF.

The CDR3 DNA sequence: TGTGCCAGCAGTGATAACGGGGAGGACGGGGAGCTGTTTTTT. Translating it yields CASSDNGEDGELFF. The chain has TRBV25-1 and TRBJ2-2; possibly TRBD2 for D (6 bases). The CDR3 is 14 residues long. The V gene lost 3 bases and the J gene lost 7 bases, with 12 bases spanning the gap. The germline CDR1 and CDR2 sequences are MGHDK and SYGVNS.

This clonotype has only a few counts. This chain links TRBV29-1 with TRBJ2-5; D possibly corresponds to TRBD2 (6 bases). The germline V gene encodes CDR1 SQVTM and CDR2 ANQGSEA. The CDR3 is 12 residues long. Trimming pared 8 bases from V and 2 bases from J, leaving 12 bases between. DNA of the CDR3: TGCAGCTACATCGGACTACAAGAGACCCAGTACTTC. Amino acid sequence: CSYIGLQETQYF. The full variable domain, with the rest looked up from reference TRBV29-1 and TRBJ2-5, is SAVISQKPSRDICQRGTSLTIQCQVDSQVTMMFWYRQQPGQSLTLIATANQGSEATYESGFVIDKFPISRPNLTFSTLTVSNMSPEDSSIYLCSYIGLQETQYFGPGTRLLVL.

This clonotype was counted only a few times. This rearrangement joins TRBV9 to TRBJ1-1, with no clear D. This CDR3 has 14 residues. Deletions cut 3 bases from V and 1 base from J, with 10 bases between. Per germline, CDR1 SGDLS and CDR2 YYNGEE. The CDR3 reads CASSAYNRNTEAFF. The CDR3 nucleotides are TGTGCCAGCAGCGCCTACAACAGGAACACTGAAGCTTTCTTT.